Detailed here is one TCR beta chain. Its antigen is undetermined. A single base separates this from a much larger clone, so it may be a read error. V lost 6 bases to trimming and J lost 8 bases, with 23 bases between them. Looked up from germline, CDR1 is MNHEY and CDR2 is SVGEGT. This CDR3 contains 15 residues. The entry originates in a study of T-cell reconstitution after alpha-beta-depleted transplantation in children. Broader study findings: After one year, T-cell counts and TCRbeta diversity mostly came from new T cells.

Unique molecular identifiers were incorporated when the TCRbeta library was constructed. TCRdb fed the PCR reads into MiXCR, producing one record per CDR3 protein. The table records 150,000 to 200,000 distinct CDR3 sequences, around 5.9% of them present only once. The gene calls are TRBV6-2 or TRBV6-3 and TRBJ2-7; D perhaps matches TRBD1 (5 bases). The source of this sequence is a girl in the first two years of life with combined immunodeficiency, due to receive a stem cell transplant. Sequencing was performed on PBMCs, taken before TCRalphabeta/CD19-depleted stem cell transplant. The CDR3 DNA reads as TGTGCCAGCAGCCTCCTCCCAGGGCAGGATCACAAGCAGTACTTC. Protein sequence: CASSLLPGQDHKQYF.